This is a list of T cell receptor beta chains from one sample in a study of blood T cell repertoires in COVID-19. Clones were sequenced by immunoSEQ multiplex PCR, and TCRdb holds only the in-frame ones, with some missing. The table shows 80,000 or so clones, with 91% occurring only once. The sample consisted of peripheral blood. Source of these receptors: a woman aged 45 to 65 in a cohort sampled during active COVID-19. CDR3s include the opening cysteine and the closing phenylalanine or tryptophan. D genes are given only for firm matches. Where a row states a size, it is once, few, many or the class of an expanded clone; other rows omit it.

V gene,clone size,D gene,J gene,CDR3 protein,CDR3 DNA
TRBV21-1,-,-,TRBJ1-3,CASSKPWTGGSGNTIYF,TGTGCCAGCAGCAAACCTTGGACAGGCGGGTCTGGAAACACCATATATTTT
TRBV7-8,-,-,TRBJ1-5,CASSPGDSRPQHF,TGTGCCAGCAGCCCCGGGGATTCGCGTCCCCAGCATTTT
TRBV6-1,-,-,TRBJ2-3,CASSEPRTSTDTQYF,TGTGCCAGCAGTGAACCCCGAACAAGCACAGATACGCAGTATTTT
TRBV19,-,-,TRBJ2-6,CASSRQSGANVLTF,TGTGCCAGTAGTAGACAGTCTGGGGCCAACGTCCTGACTTTC
TRBV2,once,-,TRBJ1-3,CASSGGGGSGNTIYF,TGTGCCAGCAGTGGTGGGGGAGGCTCTGGAAACACCATATATTTT
TRBV2,once,TRBD1,TRBJ1-5,CASRVWGTASNQPQHF,TGTGCCAGCAGAGTGTGGGGGACAGCTAGCAATCAGCCCCAGCATTTT
TRBV7-9,few,-,TRBJ2-1,CASSITLYNEQFF,TGTGCCAGCTCGATTACCCTATACAATGAGCAGTTCTTC
TRBV10-3,-,TRBD2,TRBJ2-5,CAISVRLAGGPRLETQYF,TGTGCCATCAGTGTTCGGCTAGCGGGAGGGCCGAGGTTGGAGACCCAGTACTTC
TRBV6-5,-,TRBD2,TRBJ2-1,CASSIPGGATEQFF,TGTGCCAGCAGTATACCCGGGGGGGCCACTGAGCAGTTCTTC
TRBV6-5,-,TRBD1,TRBJ1-1,CASSLPGQGRSEAFF,TGTGCCAGCAGCCTTCCGGGACAGGGGAGATCTGAAGCTTTCTTT
TRBV4-1,-,-,TRBJ2-7,CASSQEASSAPQKEQYF,TGCGCCAGCAGCCAAGAAGCTAGTTCGGCGCCGCAAAAAGAGCAGTACTTC
TRBV29-1,-,TRBD1,TRBJ2-7,CSVETGGSYEQYF,TGCAGCGTGGAGACAGGGGGCTCCTACGAGCAGTACTTC
TRBV30,-,TRBD1,TRBJ1-4,CAWSVRFPDRGTGKLFF,TGTGCCTGGAGTGTACGATTCCCGGACAGGGGTACGGGGAAACTGTTTTTT
TRBV19,-,-,TRBJ1-5,CASSIERGSGNQPQHF,TGTGCCAGTAGTATAGAGCGGGGGTCGGGTAATCAGCCCCAGCATTTT
TRBV4-1,-,TRBD1,TRBJ1-2,CASSQDWTGYYTF,TGCGCCAGCAGCCAAGATTGGACAGGGTACTACACCTTC
TRBV4-1,-,TRBD1,TRBJ2-1,CASSQITGGSYNEQFF,TGCGCCAGCAGCCAAATAACAGGGGGCTCCTACAATGAGCAGTTCTTC
TRBV12-3/TRBV12-4,-,-,TRBJ2-1,CASRFRGNEQFF,TGTGCCAGCAGATTCAGGGGCAATGAGCAGTTCTTC
TRBV7-8,-,TRBD2,TRBJ2-5,CASSLNTLAGGLGETQYF,TGTGCCAGCAGCTTAAACACTCTAGCGGGAGGACTAGGGGAGACCCAGTACTTC
TRBV25-1,-,-,TRBJ1-6,CASSDSRNSPLHF,TGTGCCAGCAGTGATTCACGGAATTCACCCCTCCACTTT
TRBV6-4,once,-,TRBJ2-5,CASSKTGYNEETQYF,TGTGCCAGCAGCAAAACAGGATACAACGAAGAGACCCAGTACTTC
TRBV2,-,-,TRBJ1-3,CASSEGGLLSGNTIYF,TGTGCCAGCAGTGAAGGGGGACTGCTCTCTGGAAACACCATATATTTT
TRBV19,-,-,TRBJ2-1,CASSSHSTSYFAGNNEQFF,TGTGCCAGTAGTAGCCACTCGACTAGTTACTTTGCAGGGAACAATGAGCAGTTCTTC
TRBV7-9,-,TRBD2,TRBJ2-1,CASSLLPTSGKINEQFF,TGTGCCAGCAGCTTACTCCCTACTAGCGGGAAAATTAATGAGCAGTTCTTC
TRBV4-2,-,-,TRBJ1-3,CASSQDLVWAGGNTIYF,TGTGCCAGCAGCCAAGATCTCGTATGGGCGGGTGGAAACACCATATATTTT
TRBV19,-,-,TRBJ2-1,CASSRGIGEQFF,TGTGCCAGTAGTAGAGGGATAGGGGAGCAGTTCTTC
TRBV4-1,-,-,TRBJ2-1,CASSQSRQIYNEQFF,TGCGCCAGCAGCCAAAGTCGACAGATATACAATGAGCAGTTCTTC
TRBV29-1,-,TRBD2,TRBJ2-3,CSVILAGGWTQYF,TGCAGCGTTATCCTAGCGGGGGGATGGACGCAGTATTTT
TRBV20-1,few,TRBD1,TRBJ2-1,CSAARGNEQFF,TGCAGTGCTGCCAGGGGGAATGAGCAGTTCTTC
TRBV27,-,-,TRBJ1-1,CASSFGLFRNTEAFF,TGTGCCAGCAGTTTCGGGTTGTTTAGGAACACTGAAGCTTTCTTT
TRBV10-3,-,TRBD1,TRBJ1-2,CAIRLGQGLGYTF,TGTGCCATCAGACTGGGACAGGGCTTAGGCTACACCTTC
TRBV19,-,-,TRBJ2-2,CASSQRGGRLGELFF,TGTGCCAGTAGCCAGAGAGGGGGACGGTTGGGGGAGCTGTTTTTT
TRBV5-1,-,-,TRBJ2-7,CASSLAGGGRGVSYEQYF,TGCGCCAGCAGCTTGGCCGGGGGGGGCAGGGGGGTCTCCTACGAGCAGTACTTC
TRBV5-1,-,TRBD2,TRBJ2-2,CASSFRLAGEGTGELFF,TGCGCCAGCAGCTTTCGACTAGCGGGAGAGGGGACCGGGGAGCTGTTTTTT
TRBV6-5,-,TRBD2,TRBJ2-1,CASTGLAGGDEQFF,TGTGCCAGCACCGGACTAGCGGGGGGAGATGAGCAGTTCTTC
TRBV6-5,-,-,TRBJ1-2,CASTSGRGYGYTF,TGTGCCAGCACGTCAGGACGGGGCTATGGCTACACCTTC
TRBV18,-,TRBD2,TRBJ2-1,CASSPQGLAANNEQFF,TGTGCCAGCTCACCCCAGGGACTAGCGGCAAACAATGAGCAGTTCTTC
TRBV30,-,-,TRBJ2-3,CACSLRAGDTQYF,TGTGCCTGTTCCCTCCGGGCGGGAGATACGCAGTATTTT
TRBV21-1,-,-,TRBJ2-7,CATRDEQYF,TGTGCCACGAGGGACGAGCAGTACTTC
TRBV27,-,TRBD2,TRBJ2-1,CASSPFKTSGVAYNEQFF,TGTGCCAGCAGTCCTTTTAAGACTAGCGGAGTTGCCTACAATGAGCAGTTCTTC
TRBV27,-,TRBD1,TRBJ1-5,CASRRSRDSYSNQPQHF,TGTGCCAGCAGGCGGTCCCGGGACAGTTATAGCAATCAGCCCCAGCATTTT
TRBV3-1/TRBV3-2,-,TRBD2,TRBJ2-5,CASSPPAWGLERETQYF,TGTGCCAGCAGCCCACCCGCCTGGGGACTAGAGAGGGAGACCCAGTACTTC
TRBV5-1,-,-,TRBJ2-1,CASRGVGSSYNEQFF,TGCGCCAGCAGAGGTGTAGGGAGCTCCTACAATGAGCAGTTCTTC